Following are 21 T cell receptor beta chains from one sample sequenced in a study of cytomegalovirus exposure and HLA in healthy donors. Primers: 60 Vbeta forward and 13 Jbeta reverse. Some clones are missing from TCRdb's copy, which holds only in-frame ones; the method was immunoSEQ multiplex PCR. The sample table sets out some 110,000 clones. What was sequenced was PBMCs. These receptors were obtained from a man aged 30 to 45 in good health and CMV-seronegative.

The CDR3 bases are TGTGCCAGCAGCCCCCGGGCCGAGACTACCTATGGCTACACCTTC. It codes for CASSPRAETTYGYTF. V and J are TRBV11-2 and TRBJ1-2; D gene ambiguous. The CDR3 sequence is 15 residues long. The germline CDR1 and CDR2 sequences are SGHAT and FQNNGV. Trimming stripped 5 bases from V and 4 bases from J, with 17 bases between.

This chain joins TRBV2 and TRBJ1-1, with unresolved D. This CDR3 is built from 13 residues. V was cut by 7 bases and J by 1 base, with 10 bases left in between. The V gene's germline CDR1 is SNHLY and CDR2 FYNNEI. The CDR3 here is CASNMAGNTEAFF. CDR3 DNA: TGTGCCAGCAATATGGCAGGGAACACTGAAGCTTTCTTT.

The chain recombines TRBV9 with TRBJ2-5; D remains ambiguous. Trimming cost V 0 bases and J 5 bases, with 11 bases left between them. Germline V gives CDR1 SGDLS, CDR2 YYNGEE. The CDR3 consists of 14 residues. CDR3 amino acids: CASSVETGSETQYF. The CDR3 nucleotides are TGTGCCAGCAGCGTAGAGACGGGTTCGGAGACCCAGTACTTC.

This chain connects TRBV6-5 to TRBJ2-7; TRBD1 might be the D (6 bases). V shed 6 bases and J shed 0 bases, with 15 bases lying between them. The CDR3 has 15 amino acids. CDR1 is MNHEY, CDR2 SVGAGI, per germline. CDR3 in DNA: TGTGCCAGCAGAGGACAGACTTATAGCTCCTACGAGCAGTACTTC. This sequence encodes CASRGQTYSSYEQYF.

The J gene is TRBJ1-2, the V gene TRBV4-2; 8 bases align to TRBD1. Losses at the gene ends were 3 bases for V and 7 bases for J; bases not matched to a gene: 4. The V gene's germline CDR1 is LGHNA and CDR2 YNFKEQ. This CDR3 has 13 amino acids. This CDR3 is CASSQTGAGGYTF. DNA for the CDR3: TGTGCCAGCAGCCAGACAGGGGCGGGTGGCTACACCTTC.

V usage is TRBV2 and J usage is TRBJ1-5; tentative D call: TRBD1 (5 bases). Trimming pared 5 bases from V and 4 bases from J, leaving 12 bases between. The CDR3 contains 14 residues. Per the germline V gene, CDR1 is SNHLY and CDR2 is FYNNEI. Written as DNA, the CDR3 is TGTGCCAGCAGTCAACAGGCCGCGAATCAGCCCCAGCATTTT. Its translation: CASSQQAANQPQHF. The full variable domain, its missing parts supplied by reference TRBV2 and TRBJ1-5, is EPEVTQTPSHQVTQMGQEVILRCVPISNHLYFYWYRQILGQKVEFLVSFYNNEISEKSEIFDDQFSVERPDGSNFTLKIRSTKLEDSAMYFCASSQQAANQPQHFGDGTRLSIL.

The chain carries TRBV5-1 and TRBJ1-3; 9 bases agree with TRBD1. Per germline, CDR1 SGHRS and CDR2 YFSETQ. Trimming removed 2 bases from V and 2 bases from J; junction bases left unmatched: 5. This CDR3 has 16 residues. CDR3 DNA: TGCGCCAGCAGCTTACCGGGACAGGGTGCTGGAAACACCATATATTTT. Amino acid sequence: CASSLPGQGAGNTIYF.

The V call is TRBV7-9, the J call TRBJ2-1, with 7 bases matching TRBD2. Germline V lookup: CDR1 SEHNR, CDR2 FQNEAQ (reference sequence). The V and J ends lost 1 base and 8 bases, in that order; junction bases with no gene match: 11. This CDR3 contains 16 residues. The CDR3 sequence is CASSLGTPAGIDEQFF. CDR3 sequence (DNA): TGTGCCAGCAGCTTAGGAACTCCAGCGGGGATCGATGAGCAGTTCTTC.

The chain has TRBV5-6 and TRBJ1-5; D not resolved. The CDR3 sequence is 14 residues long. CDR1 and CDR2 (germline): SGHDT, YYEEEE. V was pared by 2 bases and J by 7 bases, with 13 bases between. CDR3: CASSLQKGRQPQHF. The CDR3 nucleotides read TGTGCCAGCAGCTTACAGAAAGGGAGGCAGCCCCAGCATTTT.

CDR3 sequence reads: CASSEFGGTDTQYF. CDR3 DNA sequence: TGTGCCAGCAGTGAGTTCGGGGGCACAGATACGCAGTATTTT. J is TRBJ2-3 and V is TRBV6-1; D might be TRBD2 (5 bases). The germline V gene encodes CDR1 MNHNS and CDR2 SASEGT. Deletions cut 3 bases from V and 1 base from J, with 8 bases between. The CDR3 is 14 amino acids.

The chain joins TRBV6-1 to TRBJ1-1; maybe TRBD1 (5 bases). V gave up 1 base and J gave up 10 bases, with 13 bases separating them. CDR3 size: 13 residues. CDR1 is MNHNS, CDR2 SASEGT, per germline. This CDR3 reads CASSEGTFMGAFF. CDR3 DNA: TGTGCCAGCAGTGAAGGGACATTCATGGGAGCTTTCTTT.

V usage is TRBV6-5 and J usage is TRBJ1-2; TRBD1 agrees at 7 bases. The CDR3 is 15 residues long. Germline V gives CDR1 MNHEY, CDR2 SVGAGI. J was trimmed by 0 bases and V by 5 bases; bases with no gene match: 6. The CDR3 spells CASSHRGRPNYGYTF. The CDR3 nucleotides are TGTGCCAGCAGTCACAGGGGCCGGCCTAACTATGGCTACACCTTC.

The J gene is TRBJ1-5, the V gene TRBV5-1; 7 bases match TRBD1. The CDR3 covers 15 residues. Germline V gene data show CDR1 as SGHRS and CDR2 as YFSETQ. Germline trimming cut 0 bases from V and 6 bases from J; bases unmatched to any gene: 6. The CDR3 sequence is CASSLGDRDGQPQHF. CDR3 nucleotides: TGCGCCAGCAGCTTGGGAGACAGGGACGGTCAGCCCCAGCATTTT.

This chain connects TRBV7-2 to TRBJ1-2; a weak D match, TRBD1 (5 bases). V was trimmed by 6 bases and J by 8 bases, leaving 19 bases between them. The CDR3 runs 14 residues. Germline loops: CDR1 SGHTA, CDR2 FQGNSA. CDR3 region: CASSSLSWGGGYTF. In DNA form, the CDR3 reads TGTGCCAGCAGTTCACTCAGTTGGGGCGGCGGCTACACCTTC.

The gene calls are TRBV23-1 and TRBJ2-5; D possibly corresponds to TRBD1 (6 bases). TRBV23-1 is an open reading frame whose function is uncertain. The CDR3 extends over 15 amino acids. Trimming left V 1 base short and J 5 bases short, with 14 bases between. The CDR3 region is CASSQLQGPGETQYF. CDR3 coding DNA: TGCGCCAGCAGTCAATTGCAGGGGCCCGGGGAGACCCAGTACTTC.

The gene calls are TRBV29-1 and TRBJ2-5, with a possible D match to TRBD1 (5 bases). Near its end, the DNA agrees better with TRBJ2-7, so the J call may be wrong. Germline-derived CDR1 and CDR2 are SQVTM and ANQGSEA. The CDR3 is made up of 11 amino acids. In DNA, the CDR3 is TGCAGCGTTGGACAGTCCTACGAGCAGTACTTC. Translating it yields CSVGQSYEQYF.

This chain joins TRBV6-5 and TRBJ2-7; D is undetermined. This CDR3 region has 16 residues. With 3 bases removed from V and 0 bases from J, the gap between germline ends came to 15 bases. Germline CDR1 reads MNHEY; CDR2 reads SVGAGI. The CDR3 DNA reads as TGTGCCAGCAGTTATCCCCGAGAAAAAAACTCCTACGAGCAGTACTTC. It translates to CASSYPREKNSYEQYF.

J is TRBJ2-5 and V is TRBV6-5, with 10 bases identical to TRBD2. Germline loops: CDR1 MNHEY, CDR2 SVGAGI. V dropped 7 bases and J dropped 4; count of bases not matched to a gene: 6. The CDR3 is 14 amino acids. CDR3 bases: TGTGCCAGCAAGGGACTAGCGAGTGGAGAGACCCAGTACTTC. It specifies CASKGLASGETQYF.

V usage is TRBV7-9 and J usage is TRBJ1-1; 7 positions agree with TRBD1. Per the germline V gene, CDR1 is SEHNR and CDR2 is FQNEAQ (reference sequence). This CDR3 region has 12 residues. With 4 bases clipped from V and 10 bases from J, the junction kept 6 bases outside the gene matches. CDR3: CASSSREGAAFF. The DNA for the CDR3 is TGTGCCAGCAGCTCCCGAGAGGGGGCAGCTTTCTTT.

This chain's CDR3 is CASSRSQTPNTEAFF. CDR3 DNA: TGTGCCAGCTCAAGATCACAGACACCGAACACTGAAGCTTTCTTT. The gene calls are TRBV18 and TRBJ1-1; D not resolved. V was trimmed by 5 bases and J by 1 base, leaving 14 bases between them. Germline CDR1 and CDR2: KGHSH and LQKENI. CDR3 size: 15 residues.

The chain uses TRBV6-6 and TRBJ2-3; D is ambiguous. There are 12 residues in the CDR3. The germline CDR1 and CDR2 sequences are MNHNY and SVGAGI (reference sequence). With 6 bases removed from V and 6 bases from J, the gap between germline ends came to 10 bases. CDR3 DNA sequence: TGTGCCAGCAGGCCCCCCGCGGATACGCAGTATTTT. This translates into CASRPPADTQYF.